The 32 T cell receptor beta chains below come from one sample, sequenced in a study of T-cell memory formation after mild COVID-19. From the 5' RACE reads, TCRdb called clonotypes with MiXCR, one entry per CDR3 protein. The sample has 300,000 to 350,000 distinct CDR3 sequences; approximately 20% are singletons. The material sequenced was PBMCs or a T cell subset sorted from them (not recorded which). Receptors were obtained from a man aged 18 to 35 who had mild COVID-19 (a few samples of this study predate the infection). Cell type and time point are not known.

In DNA, the CDR3 is TGTGCCAGCAGCTCGGTAGACAGGGGGCCAAGTACTGAAGCTTTCTTT. Translating it yields CASSSVDRGPSTEAFF. The J gene is TRBJ1-1, the V gene TRBV7-9, with TRBD1 identical over 10 bases. The CDR3 is 16 residues long. With V trimmed by 4 bases and J by 5 bases, 10 bases remained unmatched. Germline CDR1 reads SEHNR; CDR2 reads FQNEAQ (reference sequence). Combining the CDR3 with reference TRBV7-9 and TRBJ1-1 gives the whole variable domain DTGVSQNPRHKITKRGQNVTFRCDPISEHNRLYWYRQTLGQGPEFLTYFQNEAQLEKSRLLSDRFSAERPKGSFSTLEIQRTEQGDSAMYLCASSSVDRGPSTEAFFGQGTRLTVV.

This clonotype was found many times. The chain carries TRBV4-1 and TRBJ2-1, with 10 bases lining up with TRBD2. The germline gives CDR1 MGHRA, CDR2 YSYEKL. The CDR3 has 16 residues. J gave up 3 bases and V 4 bases, and 6 bases lay outside the gene matches. CDR3 sequence (DNA): TGCGCCAGCAGCCGAGGTGCTAGCGGGAGCTACAATGAGCAGTTCTTC. Protein sequence: CASSRGASGSYNEQFF.

V and J are TRBV5-1 and TRBJ2-5, with TRBD2 matching over 16 bases. The CDR3 length is 17 residues. Germline CDR1 reads SGHRS; CDR2 reads YFSETQ. J gave up 1 base and V 7 bases, and 7 bases lay outside the gene matches. The CDR3 DNA follows: TGCGCCAGCCACGGGACTAGCGGGGGGGCTGGCCAAGAGACCCAGTACTTC. It encodes CASHGTSGGAGQETQYF.

This chain joins TRBV13 and TRBJ1-5; D uncertain. Germline assignment: CDR1 PRHDT and CDR2 FYEKMQ (reference sequence). This CDR3 contains 13 residues. With 5 bases removed from V and 3 bases from J, the gap between germline ends came to 8 bases. In DNA, the CDR3 is TGTGCCAGCAGCCGAGACCCCAATCAGCCCCAGCATTTT. This sequence encodes CASSRDPNQPQHF. The whole variable domain, filled in from reference TRBV13 and TRBJ1-5, reads AAGVIQSPRHLIKEKRETATLKCYPIPRHDTVYWYQQGPGQDPQFLISFYEKMQSDKGSIPDRFSAQQFSDYHSELNMSSLELGDSALYFCASSRDPNQPQHFGDGTRLSIL.

The rearrangement joins TRBV20-1 to TRBJ2-1, with 12 nucleotides matching TRBD2. Germline V gives CDR1 DFQATT, CDR2 SNEGSKA (reference sequence). J was trimmed by 9 bases and V by 0 bases; bases with no gene match: 9. This CDR3 is built from 16 residues. The CDR3 loop is CSARDPTSGGKSEQFF. CDR3 coding DNA: TGCAGTGCTAGAGACCCCACTAGCGGGGGGAAGAGTGAGCAGTTCTTC.

V gene TRBV5-5 combines with J gene TRBJ2-7, with 7 bases aligning to TRBD1. The J segment lost 5 bases and the V segment lost 2 bases, leaving 16 bases of the junction unmatched. CDR1 and CDR2 (germline): SGHKS, YYEKEE (reference sequence). The CDR3 is 17 residues long. The CDR3: CASSLRPGSTGTHEQYV. CDR3 sequence (DNA): TGTGCCAGCAGCTTACGACCAGGCTCGACAGGGACCCACGAGCAGTACGTC.

The gene calls are TRBV5-1 and TRBJ2-3; D is unclear. Germline V gene data show CDR1 as SGHRS and CDR2 as YFSETQ. The V end lost 0 bases, the J end lost 0 bases, and 11 bases lay between the germline ends. CDR3 length: 16 residues. CDR3: CASSLEFGRSTDTQYF. The CDR3 DNA reads as TGCGCCAGCAGCTTGGAATTCGGGCGGAGCACAGATACGCAGTATTTT.

This sequence joins TRBV7-2 and TRBJ1-6; no clear D. Germline assignment: CDR1 SGHTA and CDR2 FQGNSA. The CDR3 runs 11 residues. Trimming stripped 6 bases from V and 15 bases from J, with 12 bases between. The chain's CDR3 is CASRKGMGLHF. As DNA, the CDR3 is TGTGCCAGCAGAAAGGGTATGGGCCTCCACTTT.

In this sample, this clonotype turned up a few times. Mismatch with germline at one junction end may stem from a read error. V usage is TRBV5-6 and J usage is TRBJ1-6, with TRBD1 identical over 11 bases. CDR1 is SGHDT, CDR2 YYEEEE, per germline. The CDR3 consists of 15 residues. Here the CDR3 reads CASNLRGTGGSPLHF. CDR3 in DNA: TGTGCCAGCAACTTGAGAGGGACAGGGGGTTCACCCCTCCACTTT.

The rearrangement uses TRBV6-1 and TRBJ2-5, with 9 nucleotides matching TRBD2. Germline loops: CDR1 MNHNS, CDR2 SASEGT. This CDR3 is built from 15 residues. V lost 7 bases and J lost 5; bases outside the gene matches: 11. This chain's CDR3 is CASTGGGGAVETQYF. CDR3 nucleotide sequence: TGTGCCAGCACAGGTGGCGGGGGGGCGGTGGAGACCCAGTACTTC.

J is TRBJ2-3 and V is TRBV6-2 or TRBV6-3; TRBD2 matches 13 bases. Trimming took 8 bases from V and 3 from J; bases not matched to a gene: 2. The germline CDR1 and CDR2 sequences are MNHEY and SVGEGT. This CDR3 is built from 14 residues. This CDR3 is CASWTSGGTDTQYF. CDR3 nucleotides: TGTGCCAGCTGGACTAGCGGGGGTACAGATACGCAGTATTTT.

The chain's CDR3 is CASSQGLGYNEQFF. The CDR3, as DNA: TGTGCCAGCAGCCAAGGACTGGGATACAATGAGCAGTTCTTC. The chain links TRBV4-2 to TRBJ2-1; D call uncertain. With 1 base removed from V and 4 bases from J, the gap between germline ends came to 8 bases. The germline V gene has CDR1 LGHNA and CDR2 YNFKEQ. The CDR3 totals 14 residues.

Only one count was recorded for this clonotype. The chain employs TRBV20-1 and TRBJ1-2; TRBD1 might be the D (6 bases). V lost 4 bases and J 1 base, leaving 16 bases between the germline ends. The germline V gene has CDR1 DFQATT and CDR2 SNEGSKA (reference sequence). The CDR3 covers 15 residues. CDR3 region: CSAISGDTHNYGYTF. CDR3 sequence (DNA): TGCAGTGCTATATCAGGGGACACACATAACTATGGCTACACCTTC.

This sequence joins TRBV20-1 and TRBJ2-5; no clear D. This CDR3 is built from 14 residues. Trimming took off 0 bases at V and 0 bases at J, with 8 bases between the two ends. Germline V CDR1 and CDR2: DFQATT, SNEGSKA (reference sequence). This CDR3 reads CSAREGLHQETQYF. CDR3 coding DNA: TGCAGTGCTAGAGAGGGTCTCCACCAAGAGACCCAGTACTTC.

This clonotype was observed many times. The J gene is TRBJ1-1, the V gene TRBV4-3; D remains unclear. Germline CDR1 reads LGHNA; CDR2 reads YSLEER. V was cut by 0 bases and J by 11 bases, with 16 bases left in between. The CDR3 consists of 14 residues. This CDR3 reads CASSQDGTSYGAFF. DNA of the CDR3: TGCGCCAGCAGCCAAGATGGAACCTCTTATGGGGCTTTCTTT.

The chain is built from TRBV20-1 and TRBJ1-5, with D unclear. This CDR3 comprises 16 residues. CDR1 DFQATT and CDR2 SNEGSKA come from the germline V gene (reference sequence). V was shortened by 6 bases and J by 3 bases, with 21 bases between the two germline ends. The CDR3, as DNA: TGCAGTGCCCCAAGTGAAGGTGCGAAACCCAATCAGCCCCAGCATTTT. Its translation: CSAPSEGAKPNQPQHF.

This clonotype was observed a handful of times. V gene TRBV5-1 combines with J gene TRBJ2-7, with TRBD2 matching 10 bases. After removal of 3 bases from V and 2 bases from J, the junction contained 5 bases not matched to a gene. In germline, CDR1 is SGHRS, CDR2 YFSETQ. The CDR3 is 15 amino acids. CDR3 in amino acids: CASSWGTSETYEQYF. The CDR3 bases are TGCGCCAGCAGCTGGGGGACTAGCGAAACCTACGAGCAGTACTTC. The variable domain in full, completed from reference TRBV5-1 and TRBJ2-7, reads KAGVTQTPRYLIKTRGQQVTLSCSPISGHRSVSWYQQTPGQGLQFLFEYFSETQRNKGNFPGRFSGRQFSNSRSEMNVSTLELGDSALYLCASSWGTSETYEQYFGPGTRLTVT.

This clonotype was seen only a few times. This chain uses TRBV12-3 or TRBV12-4 with TRBJ1-5; D not certain. The V end lost 5 bases, the J end lost 11 bases, and 28 bases lay between the germline ends. The CDR3 totals 17 residues. This CDR3 reads CASSPLPVLDRPSAQHF. In DNA form, the CDR3 reads TGTGCCAGCAGTCCTCTTCCCGTCTTGGACCGTCCATCGGCCCAGCATTTT.

The chain is built from TRBV20-1 and TRBJ2-5; D is ambiguous. This CDR3 spans 16 amino acids. Trimming pared 0 bases from V and 2 bases from J, leaving 16 bases between. Germline V lookup: CDR1 DFQATT, CDR2 SNEGSKA (reference sequence). CDR3 nucleotide sequence: TGCAGTGCTAGAGATCTCCCCTACAACGTACAAGAGACCCAGTACTTC. It yields the protein CSARDLPYNVQETQYF.

This clonotype showed up just a few times. The rearrangement links TRBV10-3 to TRBJ2-5; D possibly uses TRBD1 or TRBD2 (5 bases each). In germline, CDR1 is ENHRY, CDR2 SYGVKD. The CDR3 runs to 12 residues. Trimming left V 11 bases short and J 5 bases short, with 15 bases between. The CDR3 loop is CAAGKGGETQYF. As DNA, the CDR3 is TGTGCCGCAGGGAAGGGCGGGGAGACCCAGTACTTC.

This clonotype occurred a few times. The rearrangement joins TRBV7-3 to TRBJ2-5, with 8 bases identical to TRBD2. V lost 3 bases to trimming and J lost 4 bases; unmatched junction nucleotides: 1. The germline V gene has CDR1 SGHTA and CDR2 FQGTGA. The CDR3 extends over 13 amino acids. The chain's CDR3 is CASSFGTRETQYF. For the CDR3, the DNA is TGTGCCAGCAGCTTCGGGACTAGAGAGACCCAGTACTTC.

The chain is built from TRBV7-8 and TRBJ2-2; 9 bases map to TRBD2. This CDR3 is built from 18 residues. Trimming cost V 5 bases and J 4 bases; bases outside gene matches: 14. Germline CDR1 is SGHVS and CDR2 is FQNEAQ. The CDR3 loop reads CASSNAGDSGGVTGELFF. As DNA, the CDR3 is TGTGCCAGCAGCAATGCTGGAGATAGCGGGGGAGTCACCGGGGAGCTGTTTTTT.

This chain links TRBV4-3 with TRBJ2-5, with D perhaps matching TRBD2 (5 bases). The CDR3 is 15 residues long. Trimming pared 1 base from V and 5 bases from J, leaving 14 bases between. The germline V gene encodes CDR1 LGHNA and CDR2 YSLEER. The CDR3 nucleotides read TGCGCCAGCAGCCAAGCGCGAGCGGTCTATGAGACCCAGTACTTC. Amino acids: CASSQARAVYETQYF.

V and J are TRBV11-2 and TRBJ2-1; no firm D call. Germline CDR1 is SGHAT and CDR2 is FQNNGV. With 5 bases removed from V and 4 bases from J, the gap between germline ends came to 15 bases. The CDR3 is 15 residues long. In DNA form, the CDR3 reads TGTGCCAGCAGCCTCTCCGTGGGCATATACAATGAGCAGTTCTTC. It codes for CASSLSVGIYNEQFF.

The rearrangement links TRBV11-2 to TRBJ1-4, with D uncertain. In germline, CDR1 is SGHAT, CDR2 FQNNGV. The CDR3 length is 14 residues. Trimming cost V 4 bases and J 5 bases, with 11 bases left between them. In DNA, the CDR3 is TGTGCCAGCAGCTCCCCGTCTAGAAATGAAAAACTGTTTTTT. Its translation is CASSSPSRNEKLFF.

The chain uses TRBV5-4 and TRBJ2-4, with D uncertain. CDR1 is SGHNT, CDR2 YYREEE, per germline (reference sequence). Trimming removed 2 bases from V and 0 bases from J, with 12 bases in between. This CDR3 spans 16 amino acids. The CDR3 DNA is TGTGCCAGCAGCTTCGGAAGGGCCCTAGCCAAAAACATTCAGTACTTC. It yields the protein CASSFGRALAKNIQYF.

V usage is TRBV28 and J usage is TRBJ2-5, with D possibly matching TRBD1 (6 bases). The length of the CDR3 is 13 residues. Per the germline V gene, CDR1 is MDHEN and CDR2 is SYDVKM. V was pared by 8 bases and J by 5 bases, with 15 bases between. The CDR3 region is CASLQGNGETQYF. The CDR3 DNA reads as TGTGCCAGCTTGCAGGGGAATGGTGAGACCCAGTACTTC. The complete variable domain, with remaining parts taken from reference TRBV28 and TRBJ2-5, reads DVKVTQSSRYLVKRTGEKVFLECVQDMDHENMFWYRQDPGLGLRLIYFSYDVKMKEKGDIPEGYSVSREKKERFSLILESASTNQTSMYLCASLQGNGETQYFGPGTRLLVL.

This sequence joins TRBV3-1 and TRBJ2-5; possible D gene TRBD1, 8 bases. The germline V gene has CDR1 LGHDT and CDR2 YNNKEL (reference sequence). Between the trimmed V and J ends, which lost 7 bases and 5 bases, there was a span of 20 bases. This CDR3 contains 15 residues. As DNA, the CDR3 is TGTGCCAGCACCCCCGGACAGGGAGGGCCGGAGACCCAGTACTTC. Its translation is CASTPGQGGPETQYF.

The chain recombines TRBV4-3 with TRBJ1-1, with a weak D call TRBD1 (6 bases). Germline CDR1 reads LGHNA; CDR2 reads YSLEER. V lost 1 base and J lost 12, with 15 bases in between. The CDR3 is 13 amino acids. CDR3 region: CASSQGWSGGPFF. CDR3 nucleotides: TGCGCCAGCAGCCAAGGCTGGAGCGGGGGCCCTTTCTTT.

This clonotype was seen ten or more times. V is TRBV6-2 or TRBV6-3 and J is TRBJ1-1, with D unclear. The V end was cut by 2 bases, the J end by 6 bases, with 10 bases between. CDR1 is MNHEY, CDR2 SVGEGT, per germline. There are 13 residues in the CDR3. CDR3 sequence reads: CASSYSDGPEAFF. The CDR3 region has the DNA TGTGCCAGCAGTTACAGTGATGGTCCTGAAGCTTTCTTT.

In this sample, this clonotype turned up a few times. The rearrangement links TRBV27 to TRBJ2-1, with 8 bases fitting TRBD2. Trimming removed 4 bases from V and 4 bases from J; junction bases left unmatched: 6. Germline loops: CDR1 MNHEY, CDR2 SMNVEV (reference sequence). The CDR3 extends over 15 amino acids. DNA of the CDR3: TGTGCCAGCAGTTCCGGGGGGGCCGCTTACAATGAGCAGTTCTTC. Translation: CASSSGGAAYNEQFF.

The CDR3 region has the DNA TGTGCCAGCAGCGTTGAACAGGACTATGGCTACACCTTC. As protein: CASSVEQDYGYTF. The chain joins TRBV9 to TRBJ1-2; possibly TRBD1 for D (5 bases). The CDR3 has 13 residues. Trimming shortened V by 2 bases and J by 3 bases, and 8 bases separated the two germline ends. Germline CDR1 and CDR2: SGDLS and YYNGEE.